Below, one TCR beta chain is given with its context. The CDR3 spans 13 residues. CDR1 and CDR2 from the germline V gene are SNHLY and FYNNEI. V gave up 8 bases and J gave up 4 bases; unmatched junction bases: 3. The source of the sample is a study of OX40 agonist ivuxolimab in advanced cancers. Turning to the study itself: The treatment was a fully human IgG2 OX40 agonist, ivuxolimab. Patients in the trial were receiving intravenous ivuxolimab every 2 weeks, at doses of 0.01 to 10 mg/kg.

The assay was immunoSEQ multiplex PCR, and TCRdb's table has in-frame clones only and misses some. The sample yields some 66,000 clones, around 86% seen once. The clonotype was recovered from an adult with an advanced solid tumor such as melanoma, head and neck, liver or kidney cancer. Source: CD4+ or CD8+ T cells sorted from blood, taken in a trial of the OX40 agonist ivuxolimab. The chain employs TRBV2 and TRBJ1-3, with 9 bases that match TRBD1. The CDR3 sequence is CASAGQGGNTIYF. In nucleotides, the CDR3 is TGTGCCAGCGCCGGACAGGGGGGAAACACCATATATTTT.